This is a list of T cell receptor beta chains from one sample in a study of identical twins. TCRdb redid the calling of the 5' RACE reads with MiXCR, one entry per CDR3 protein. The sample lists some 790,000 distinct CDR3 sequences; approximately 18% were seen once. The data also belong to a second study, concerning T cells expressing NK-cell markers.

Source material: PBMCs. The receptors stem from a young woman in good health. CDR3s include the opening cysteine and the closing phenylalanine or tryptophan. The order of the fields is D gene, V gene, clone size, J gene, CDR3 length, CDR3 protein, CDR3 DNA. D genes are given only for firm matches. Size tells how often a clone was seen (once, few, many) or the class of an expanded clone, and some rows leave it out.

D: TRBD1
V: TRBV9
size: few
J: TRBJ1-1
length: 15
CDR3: CASNIQGGANTEAFF
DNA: TGTGCCAGCAACATTCAGGGGGGAGCGAACACTGAAGCTTTCTTT

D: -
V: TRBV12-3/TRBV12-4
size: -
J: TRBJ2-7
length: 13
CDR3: CASSFSRAYEQYF
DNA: TGTGCCAGCAGTTTCTCCAGGGCCTACGAGCAGTACTTC

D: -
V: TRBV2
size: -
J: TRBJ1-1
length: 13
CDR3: CASGGSAGSEAFF
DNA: TGTGCCAGCGGGGGCTCCGCGGGCTCTGAAGCTTTCTTT

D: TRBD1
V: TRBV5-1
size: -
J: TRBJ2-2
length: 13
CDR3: CASRTGGSGELFF
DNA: TGCGCCAGCCGCACAGGGGGCTCCGGGGAGCTGTTTTTT

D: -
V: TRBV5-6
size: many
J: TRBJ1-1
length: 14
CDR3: CASSLSGGLGEAFF
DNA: TGTGCCAGCAGCTTGTCCGGGGGGTTGGGGGAAGCTTTCTTT

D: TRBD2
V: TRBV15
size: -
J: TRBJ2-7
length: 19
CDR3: CATSRDKGLASVGSYEQYF
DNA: TGTGCCACCAGCAGAGATAAGGGACTAGCCTCCGTCGGGTCCTACGAGCAGTACTTC

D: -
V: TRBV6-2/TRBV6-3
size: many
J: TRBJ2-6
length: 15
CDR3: CASSYGGSGANVLTF
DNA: TGTGCCAGCAGTTACGGAGGCTCTGGGGCCAACGTCCTGACTTTC

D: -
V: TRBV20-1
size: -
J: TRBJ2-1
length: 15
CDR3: CSASVRPTGYNEQFF
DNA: TGCAGTGCTAGTGTTCGCCCCACGGGGTACAATGAGCAGTTCTTC

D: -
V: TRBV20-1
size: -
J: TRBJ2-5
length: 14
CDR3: CSATRERGGETQYF
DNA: TGCAGTGCTACCCGAGAGAGGGGGGGGGAGACCCAGTACTTC

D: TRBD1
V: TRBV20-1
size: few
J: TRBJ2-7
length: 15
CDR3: CSAQRARTGSYEQYF
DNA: TGCAGTGCCCAGCGAGCACGGACAGGCTCCTACGAGCAGTACTTC

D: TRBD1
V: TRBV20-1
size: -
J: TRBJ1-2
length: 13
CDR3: CSAKNRGGYGYTF
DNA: TGCAGTGCTAAAAACAGGGGTGGCTATGGCTACACCTTC

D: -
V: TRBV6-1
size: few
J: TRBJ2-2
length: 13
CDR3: CASREVYTGELFF
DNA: TGTGCCAGCAGGGAAGTTTACACCGGGGAGCTGTTTTTT

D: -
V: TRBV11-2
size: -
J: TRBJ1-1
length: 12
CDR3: CASSPLPYEAFF
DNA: TGTGCCAGCAGCCCCCTCCCCTATGAAGCTTTCTTT

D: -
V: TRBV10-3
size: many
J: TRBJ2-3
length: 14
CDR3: CAISESLGLDTQYF
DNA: TGTGCCATCAGTGAGTCTCTTGGGTTGGATACGCAGTATTTT

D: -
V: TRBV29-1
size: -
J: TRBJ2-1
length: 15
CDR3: CSVLSGGESYNEQFF
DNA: TGCAGCGTTCTAAGCGGCGGTGAATCCTACAATGAGCAGTTCTTC

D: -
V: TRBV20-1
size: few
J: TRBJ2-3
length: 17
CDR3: CSASRPPAEPHTDTQYF
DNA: TGCAGTGCTAGCCGCCCGCCAGCAGAACCCCACACAGATACGCAGTATTTT

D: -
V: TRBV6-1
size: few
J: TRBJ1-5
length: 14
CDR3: CASTRAGSNQPQHF
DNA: TGTGCCAGCACCCGCGCTGGCTCCAATCAGCCCCAGCATTTT

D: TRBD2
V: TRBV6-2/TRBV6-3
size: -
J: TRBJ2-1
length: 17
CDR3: CASQREGYGSSYNEQFF
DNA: TGTGCCAGCCAGCGGGAGGGGTATGGAAGCTCCTACAATGAGCAGTTCTTC

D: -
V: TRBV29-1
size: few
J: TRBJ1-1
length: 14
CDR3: CSVTKLAENTEAFF
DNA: TGCAGCGTCACCAAGCTCGCAGAGAACACTGAAGCTTTCTTT

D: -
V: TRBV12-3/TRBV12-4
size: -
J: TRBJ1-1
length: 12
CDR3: CASTYTNTEAFF
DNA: TGTGCCAGCACTTATACGAACACTGAAGCTTTCTTT

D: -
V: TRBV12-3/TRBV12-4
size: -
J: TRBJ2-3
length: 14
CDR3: CASRGGRGTDTQYF
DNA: TGTGCCAGCAGGGGGGGCAGGGGCACAGATACGCAGTATTTT

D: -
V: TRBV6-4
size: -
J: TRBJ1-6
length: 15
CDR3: CASSITDGTNSPLHF
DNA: TGTGCCAGCAGTATAACGGACGGTACGAATTCACCCCTCCACTTT

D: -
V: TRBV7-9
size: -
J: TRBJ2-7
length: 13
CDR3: CASSLVISSEQYF
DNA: TGTGCCAGCAGCTTAGTTATCAGCAGCGAGCAGTACTTC

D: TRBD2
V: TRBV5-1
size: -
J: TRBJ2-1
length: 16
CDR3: CASRSPGLALYNEQFF
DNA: TGCGCCAGCAGATCTCCGGGACTAGCCCTCTACAATGAGCAGTTCTTC

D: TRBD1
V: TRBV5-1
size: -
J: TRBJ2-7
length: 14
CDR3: CASSRTGGNHEQYF
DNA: TGCGCCAGCAGCAGAACAGGGGGCAACCACGAGCAGTACTTC

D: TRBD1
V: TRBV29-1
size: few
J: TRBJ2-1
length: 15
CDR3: CSVQRGTGVYNEQFF
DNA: TGCAGCGTCCAACGTGGGACAGGGGTTTACAATGAGCAGTTCTTC

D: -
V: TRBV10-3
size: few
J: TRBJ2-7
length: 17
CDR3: CAISDEGGSGRTYEQYF
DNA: TGTGCCATCAGTGACGAAGGGGGGTCAGGGAGAACCTACGAGCAGTACTTC

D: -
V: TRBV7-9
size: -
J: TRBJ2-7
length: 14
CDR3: CASSPRLVSYEQYF
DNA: TGTGCCAGCAGCCCTCGGCTGGTCTCCTACGAGCAGTACTTC

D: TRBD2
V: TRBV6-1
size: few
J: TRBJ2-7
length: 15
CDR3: CASRHLSGSRYEQYF
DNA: TGTGCCAGCAGACATCTTAGCGGGAGTCGCTACGAGCAGTACTTC

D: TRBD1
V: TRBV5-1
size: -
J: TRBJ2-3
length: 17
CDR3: CASRRAVGTDRTDTQYF
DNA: TGCGCCAGCAGGAGGGCCGTAGGGACAGACCGCACAGATACGCAGTATTTT

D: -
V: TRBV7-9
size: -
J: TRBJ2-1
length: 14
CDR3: CASSLTAVYNEQFF
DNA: TGTGCCAGCAGCTTGACAGCAGTCTACAATGAGCAGTTCTTC

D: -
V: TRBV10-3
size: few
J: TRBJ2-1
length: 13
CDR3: CAISDGVHNEQFF
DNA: TGTGCCATCAGCGACGGGGTCCACAATGAGCAGTTCTTC

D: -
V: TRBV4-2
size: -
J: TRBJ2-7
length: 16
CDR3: CASSQERSGDTYEQYF
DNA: TGTGCCAGCAGCCAAGAGCGGAGCGGTGATACCTACGAGCAGTACTTC

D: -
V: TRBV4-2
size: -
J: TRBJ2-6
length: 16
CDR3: CASSQVVGSGANVLTF
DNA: TGTGCCAGCAGCCAAGTTGTAGGGTCTGGGGCCAACGTCCTGACTTTC

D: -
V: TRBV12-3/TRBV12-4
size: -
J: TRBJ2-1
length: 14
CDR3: CASRGGTADGEQFF
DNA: TGTGCCAGCAGGGGGGGGACAGCGGACGGGGAGCAGTTCTTC

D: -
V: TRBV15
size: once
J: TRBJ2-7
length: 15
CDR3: CATSGQQGLGYEQYF
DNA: TGTGCCACCAGCGGACAACAGGGTCTCGGGTACGAGCAGTACTTC

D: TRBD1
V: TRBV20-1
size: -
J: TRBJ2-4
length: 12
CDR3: CSARVQGTGDYF
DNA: TGCAGTGCTAGAGTTCAAGGGACAGGGGATTACTTC

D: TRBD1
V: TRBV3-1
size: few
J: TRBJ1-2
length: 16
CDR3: CASSQDGDRGYYGYTF
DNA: TGTGCCAGCAGCCAAGATGGGGACAGGGGTTACTATGGCTACACCTTC

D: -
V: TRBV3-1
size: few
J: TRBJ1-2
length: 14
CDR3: CASSQPGSFYGYTF
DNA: TGTGCCAGCAGCCAACCGGGGTCTTTCTATGGCTACACCTTC

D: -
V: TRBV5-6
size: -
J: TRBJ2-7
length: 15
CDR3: CASSLLYSWQDEQYF
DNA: TGTGCCAGCAGCTTGTTATATTCATGGCAGGACGAGCAGTACTTC

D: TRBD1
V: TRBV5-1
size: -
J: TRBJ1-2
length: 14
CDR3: CASSSPGQGITYTF
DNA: TGCGCCAGCAGCTCCCCGGGACAGGGTATTACCTACACCTTC

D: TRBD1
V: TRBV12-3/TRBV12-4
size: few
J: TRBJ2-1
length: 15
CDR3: CASTDDRDVSNEQFF
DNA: TGTGCCAGCACCGATGACAGGGACGTCAGCAATGAGCAGTTCTTC

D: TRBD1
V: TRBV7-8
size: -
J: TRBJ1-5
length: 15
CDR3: CASSLPPWTGGPQHF
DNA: TGTGCCAGCAGCTTACCCCCTTGGACAGGGGGGCCCCAGCATTTT

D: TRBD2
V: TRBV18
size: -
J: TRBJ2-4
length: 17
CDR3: CASSSGSREGAKNIQYF
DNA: TGTGCCAGCTCCTCGGGCTCGCGGGAGGGAGCCAAAAACATTCAGTACTTC

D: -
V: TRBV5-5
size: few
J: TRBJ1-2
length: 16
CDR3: CASMLLHRGPNYGYTF
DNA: TGTGCCAGCATGCTGCTCCACCGGGGCCCTAACTATGGCTACACCTTC

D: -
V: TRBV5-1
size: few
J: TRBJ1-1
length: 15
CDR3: CASSPARAGATEAFF
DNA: TGCGCCAGCAGCCCCGCTCGAGCGGGGGCCACTGAAGCTTTCTTT

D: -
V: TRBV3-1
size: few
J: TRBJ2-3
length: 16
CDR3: CASSQQLWVQVDTQYF
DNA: TGTGCCAGCAGCCAACAGTTATGGGTCCAAGTGGATACGCAGTATTTT

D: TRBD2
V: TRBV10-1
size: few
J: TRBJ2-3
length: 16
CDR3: CASSRGLAGSTDTQYF
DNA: TGCGCCAGCAGTCGGGGACTAGCGGGATCCACAGATACGCAGTATTTT

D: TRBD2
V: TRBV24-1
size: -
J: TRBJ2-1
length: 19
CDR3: CATSDPWTSGGCPEDEQFF
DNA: TGTGCCACCAGTGACCCCTGGACTAGCGGGGGGTGCCCTGAGGATGAGCAGTTCTTC

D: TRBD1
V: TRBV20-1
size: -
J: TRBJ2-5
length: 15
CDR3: CSARDPGQGGETQYF
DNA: TGCAGTGCTAGAGATCCAGGACAGGGGGGAGAGACCCAGTACTTC

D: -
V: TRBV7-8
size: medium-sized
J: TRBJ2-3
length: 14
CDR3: CASSWDQPGDTQYF
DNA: TGTGCCAGCAGCTGGGACCAGCCAGGGGATACGCAGTATTTT

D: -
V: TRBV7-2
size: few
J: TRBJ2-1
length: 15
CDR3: CASSPPGSFYNEQFF
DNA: TGTGCCAGCAGCCCCCCAGGTAGCTTCTACAATGAGCAGTTCTTC

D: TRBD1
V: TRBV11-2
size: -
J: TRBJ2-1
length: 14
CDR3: CASSQGQGRDEQFF
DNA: TGTGCCAGCAGCCAGGGACAGGGAAGAGATGAGCAGTTCTTC

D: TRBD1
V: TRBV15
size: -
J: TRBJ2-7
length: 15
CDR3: CATSRGTGRFYEQYF
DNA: TGTGCCACCAGCAGAGGGACAGGACGTTTTTACGAGCAGTACTTC

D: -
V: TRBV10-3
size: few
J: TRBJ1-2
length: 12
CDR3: CAIFGSDTGYTF
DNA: TGTGCCATCTTTGGTTCGGATACCGGCTACACCTTC

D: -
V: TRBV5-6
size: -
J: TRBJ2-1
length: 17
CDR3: CASSGLTGIKGYNEQFF
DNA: TGTGCCAGCAGCGGACTGACCGGGATCAAGGGATACAATGAGCAGTTCTTC